Sequencing of this T cell receptor (beta chain) was carried out in a study of shared clonotypes between healthy human individuals (TCRdb year 2020). Some background on the complete study: The cohort comprised a couple of women and a few men aged 18 to 49 years. For each donor, CD4 naive and CD4 memory were each run on three plates, CD8 naive on two plates, and CD8 memory on one plate. To estimate repertoire size and how much clonotype sharing occurs between individuals, the study deeply sequenced the blood TCR repertoires of about five healthy adults. Libraries were prepared and TCR repertoires were sequenced by different laboratories using diverse techniques, in order to increase sequencing depth and limit assay-specific biases. Leukapheresis yielded between about 0.9 and 8.9 billion PBMCs per donor. What the research found in general, with its limitations: Compared with non-shared clonotypes, clonotypes shared by all four sorted-subset donors had higher generation probabilities. Pairwise subsampling indicated that sequencing depth was expected to affect the degree of clonotype sharing among donors. Incomplete sequencing was indicated by rarefaction of sorted-subset datasets, despite the large sequencing depth. Across several donors, around 5% of naive CD4, approximately 3.6% of naive CD8, 2% to 2.5% of memory CD4, and approximately 0.4% of memory CD8 clonotypes were shared. The small number of donors limited the genetic and exposure-history diversity represented. Sampling was restricted to blood, and TCR repertoires in tissues likely differ from the TCR repertoires found in blood. Larger estimated clonotype richness was generally found for naive subsets than for memory subsets.

For CDR1 and CDR2, the germline V gene lists SGHVS and FNYEAQ. V was cut back by 5 bases and J by 1 base, leaving a gap of 12 bases between them. Its CDR3 holds 15 amino acids, cysteine through phenylalanine. The only DNA kept is the CDR3, 45 bases in frame from the first base. Donors were healthy HIV-negative adults with no recently reported acute infections or vaccinations. Every donor was a Caucasian adult living in Nashville, Tennessee, USA. CD4+ T cells were enriched by magnetic negative selection; naive cells were then positively selected on CD45RA, and the negative fraction formed the memory subset. After blood collection by leukapheresis, PBMCs were isolated using Ficoll-Histopaque density gradient centrifugation and then cryopreserved in the vapor phase of liquid nitrogen. Analytical flow cytometry was used to check the purity and quantity of every magnetically sorted T cell population. Each sorted fraction had its genomic DNA isolated and then quantified by UV absorbance on a Nanodrop 2000c.

Concerning this clone itself: There is no known antigen for this receptor. No base qualities exist here, and no much larger clone lies one base off it.

Using the deep immunoSEQ assay, multiplex PCR amplified TCR CDR3 regions from genomic DNA. For each cell subset, the extracted genomic DNA was distributed evenly across all wells of several immunoSEQ 96-well plates, and each plate served as one replicate. For sorted subsets, 200 to 250 ng of genomic DNA, equivalent to roughly 33,000 T cell genomes, went into each replicate PCR. The purified libraries were quantified using a Qubit 3.0 fluorometer, sized with a Bioanalyzer 2100, and then quantified again using the KAPA Library Quantification kit. Each immunoSEQ 96-well plate was sequenced on its own single-read 150-cycle Illumina NextSeq 550 flow cell. Regarding the original processing steps: The immunoSEQ output contained only junctional sequences without quality scores, so filtering could not match that applied to full-length reads. Sequences were annotated with PyIR, a Python wrapper for IgBLAST v1.9, using IMGT germline references to assign V/J genes and CDR3. Reads with weak V/J assignments (E-value above 1e-6), missing CDR3, stop codons, out-of-frame junctions, or ambiguous translated residues were removed. V3J clonotypes were defined as sequences sharing the same inferred V gene, J gene, and CDR3 amino acid sequence. To compute the percentage overlap between repertoires, the number of shared unique clonotypes was divided by the size of the smaller repertoire. Richness of each repertoire was evaluated using RTK rarefaction, the Chao1 estimator, and Recon v2.1 estimates of unobserved clonotypes. Generation probabilities for all TCRbeta clonotypes obtained by the gDNA method from a handful of donors were computed using OLGA. The table was pulled from immuneACCESS by TCRdb, which kept in-frame rearrangements only. Such tables lose some clones; where checked, under half of the loss comes from unresolved V genes, and the rest has no known cause. D and trimming come from the DNA, and the V and J calls and clone size come from that table. The sample table holds about 2.4 million clones, of which over 85% were seen once. The ten biggest clones cover approximately 0.36% of the sample.

This clonotype originated in a man in his late teens or twenties in good health. Some clones in this sample may be carry-over from other donors' samples. Sample: naive CD4+ T cells from PBMCs. The cell subset or site label, read with the paper, signifies: CD45RA+ positively selected. Rearrangement joined TRBV7-6 to TRBJ2-1; D gene: possibly TRBD1, on 5 matching bases. The sequenced DNA: TGTGCCAGCAGCGCACTAACAGGTTCCTACAATGAGCAGTTCTTC. This gives the protein CASSALTGSYNEQFF.